Presented here are 15 T cell receptor beta chains from one specimen sequenced in a study of blood T cell repertoires in COVID-19 (dated by TCRdb to about 2020). The method was the immunoSEQ multiplex PCR assay. Sourced from immuneACCESS, this table was stored by TCRdb with only in-frame sequences that have V and J called. A share of the clones is absent; for the studies checked, an unresolved V gene accounts for under half, and the remainder has no known explanation. Within this sample are about 300,000 clones, with 89% of them counted one time only. The ten most abundant clones make up roughly 6.5% of the sample. The specimen was peripheral blood. The receptor source for this set is a young man who had recovered from COVID-19.

This chain uses TRBV29-1 with TRBJ2-7, with 12 positions matching TRBD1. J was trimmed by 4 bases and V by 7 bases; bases with no gene match: 8. CDR3 length: 14 amino acids. From germline, CDR1 is SQVTM and CDR2 ANQGSEA. The CDR3 region is CSARGGQGAYEQYF. The CDR3 nucleotides are TGCAGCGCGCGAGGGGGACAGGGGGCATACGAGCAGTACTTC.

In DNA form, the CDR3 reads TGTGCCATCAGTGTTCCAGGGGCGAACTACAATGAGCAGTTCTTC. Protein: CAISVPGANYNEQFF. This sequence joins TRBV10-3 and TRBJ2-1, with a weak D call TRBD1 (6 bases). The CDR3 spans 15 residues. V lost 4 bases and J lost 3, with 13 bases in between. Germline CDR1 reads ENHRY; CDR2 reads SYGVKD.

The rearrangement joins TRBV2 to TRBJ1-3; D gene unclear. This CDR3 is 13 amino acids long. Germline V gene lookup returns CDR1 SNHLY and CDR2 FYNNEI. V lost 7 bases and J 0 bases, leaving 7 bases between the germline ends. The CDR3: CASMESSGNTIYF. The DNA for the CDR3 is TGTGCCAGCATGGAGAGCTCTGGAAACACCATATATTTT. Full variable domain (rest looked up from reference TRBV2 and TRBJ1-3): EPEVTQTPSHQVTQMGQEVILRCVPISNHLYFYWYRQILGQKVEFLVSFYNNEISEKSEIFDDQFSVERPDGSNFTLKIRSTKLEDSAMYFCASMESSGNTIYFGEGSWLTVV.

V is TRBV3-1 (or the pseudogene TRBV3-2) and J is TRBJ2-5; TRBD2 matches at 9 bases. With 0 bases clipped from V and 5 bases from J, the junction kept 13 bases outside the gene matches. This CDR3 contains 18 residues. Germline V gives CDR1 LGHDT, CDR2 YNNKEL (reference sequence). Written as DNA, the CDR3 is TGTGCCAGCAGCCAAGAGTGGCCTAGCGGGGTGTCTTTGGAGACCCAGTACTTC. It codes for CASSQEWPSGVSLETQYF.

The V call is TRBV2, the J call TRBJ2-4, with no clear D. Germline assignment: CDR1 SNHLY and CDR2 FYNNEI. The CDR3 extends over 13 amino acids. Trimming took 5 bases from V and 0 from J, leaving 5 bases between them. The DNA of the CDR3 is TGTGCCAGCAGTATCCTAGCCAAAAACATTCAGTACTTC. Translated, it gives CASSILAKNIQYF.

This clone was recorded only once. The rearrangement uses TRBV6-5 and TRBJ2-7, with D possibly being TRBD2 (6 bases). Germline lookup yields CDR1 MNHEY and CDR2 SVGAGI. V lost 7 bases and J 9 bases, leaving 19 bases between the germline ends. This CDR3 contains 13 residues. Here the CDR3 reads CASNPTGDFRQYF. The CDR3, as DNA: TGTGCCAGCAATCCCACGGGGGACTTTCGGCAGTACTTC.

The chain joins TRBV7-9 to TRBJ2-1; 7 bases line up with TRBD2. V was clipped by 5 bases and J by 6 bases; unmatched bases: 10. CDR1 and CDR2 from the germline V gene are SEHNR and FQNEAQ (reference sequence). The CDR3 contains 15 residues. CDR3 sequence: CASSHPSGTGNEQFF. CDR3 DNA: TGTGCCAGCAGCCACCCGAGCGGGACTGGCAATGAGCAGTTCTTC.

The chain has TRBV25-1 and TRBJ1-6, with D possibly being TRBD1 (6 bases). This CDR3 contains 17 residues. V dropped 0 bases and J dropped 4 bases, with 13 bases sitting between them. Germline lookup yields CDR1 MGHDK and CDR2 SYGVNS. The CDR3 coding sequence is TGTGCCAGCAGTGAATATAACAGGGTTGGGTATAATTCACCCCTCCACTTT. Its translation is CASSEYNRVGYNSPLHF.

This chain uses TRBV6-2 or TRBV6-3 with TRBJ2-7; weak D call: TRBD2 (5 bases). The germline V gene has CDR1 MNHEY and CDR2 SVGEGT. The CDR3 has 15 residues. V was trimmed by 4 bases and J by 0 bases, leaving 13 bases between them. In nucleotides, the CDR3 is TGTGCCAGCAGTTCGTCTCGGGAAAGCTCCTACGAGCAGTACTTC. This gives the protein CASSSSRESSYEQYF.

The rearrangement joins TRBV27 to TRBJ2-2; TRBD2 agrees at 9 bases. The germline gives CDR1 MNHEY, CDR2 SMNVEV (reference sequence). With V trimmed by 7 bases and J by 5 bases, 5 bases remained unmatched. The CDR3 totals 14 residues. As DNA, the CDR3 is TGTGCCAGCATCCCTAGCGGGATAACCGGGGAGCTGTTTTTT. It translates to CASIPSGITGELFF.

This chain joins TRBV11-1 and TRBJ2-1, with 7 bases identical to TRBD2. J was trimmed by 7 bases and V by 4 bases; bases with no gene match: 7. Germline V lookup: CDR1 SGHAT, CDR2 FQDESV (reference sequence). This CDR3 spans 14 amino acids. Written as DNA, the CDR3 is TGTGCCAGCAGCTCAGCGGGGCCCTTTAATGAGCAGTTCTTC. Translating gives CASSSAGPFNEQFF.

The chain combines TRBV7-2 with TRBJ1-2; D might be TRBD1 (6 bases). Deletions cut 2 bases from V and 3 bases from J, with 22 bases between. This CDR3 has 18 residues. Germline loops: CDR1 SGHTA, CDR2 FQGNSA. CDR3 nucleotides: TGTGCCAGCAGCTTATCCCCACTTCCAGGGGTTGGTGACTATGGCTACACCTTC. It encodes CASSLSPLPGVGDYGYTF. Supplemented by reference TRBV7-2 and TRBJ1-2, the full variable domain reads GAGVSQSPSNKVTEKGKDVELRCDPISGHTALYWYRQSLGQGLEFLIYFQGNSAPDKSGLPSDRFSAERTGGSVSTLTIQRTQQEDSAVYLCASSLSPLPGVGDYGYTFGSGTRLTVV.

This chain links TRBV2 with TRBJ1-2; 7 nucleotides align to TRBD1. The length of the CDR3 is 13 residues. The V gene end was trimmed by 6 bases and the J gene end by 4 bases; junction bases not matched to a gene: 5. The V gene's germline CDR1 is SNHLY and CDR2 FYNNEI. The CDR3 sequence: CASRNRGLYGYTF. The CDR3 DNA follows: TGTGCCAGCAGAAACAGGGGCCTCTATGGCTACACCTTC.

This clone was recorded a few times. V usage is TRBV5-4 and J usage is TRBJ2-5; TRBD2 matches at 7 bases. The CDR3 is 13 residues long. From germline, CDR1 is SGHNT and CDR2 YYREEE (reference sequence). The V and J ends lost 4 bases and 4 bases, in that order; junction bases with no gene match: 4. DNA of the CDR3: TGTGCCAGCAGCCTTAGCGGGTCAGAGACCCAGTACTTC. Amino acid sequence: CASSLSGSETQYF.

The chain is built from TRBV9 and TRBJ1-2, with TRBD1 identical over 7 bases. V lost 5 bases to trimming and J lost 4 bases; unmatched junction nucleotides: 2. Germline CDR1 is SGDLS and CDR2 is YYNGEE. The CDR3 has 12 amino acids. CDR3 loop: CASSPGGYGYTF. Written as DNA, the CDR3 is TGTGCCAGCAGTCCAGGGGGCTATGGCTACACCTTC.